This TCR beta chain originates from a study of cytomegalovirus exposure and HLA in healthy donors (dated by TCRdb to between 2016 and 2019). Broadly, across the study: According to an earlier analysis of 550 to 750 of the donors, about 179 million T cells yielded some 110 million unique TCR beta sequences and approximately 300 Gb of sequence data. An early release covering 500 to 750 HLA-typed donors comprised about 320 gigabases of sequencing data and roughly 85 million unique TCR sequences. Of the roughly 400 genotyped donors, 70% to 90% were placed in the genetic ancestry cluster associated with self-reported Caucasian donors. The study was designed to test whether signatures of past pathogen exposure could be identified by cataloging public T cell receptors. Using immunosequencing, the study profiled T cell repertoires from about 610 subjects and related those repertoires to cytomegalovirus serostatus. Besides the first cohort of 666 subjects, a separate validation cohort made up of 120 different subjects was used. To predict cytomegalovirus infection status, the study brought together high-throughput TCR immunosequencing, statistical association of individual TCRs with disease status, and machine learning. In a later analysis, previously published TCR beta repertoires from more than 500 donors were re-analyzed and high-resolution HLA genotyping was added so that TCR occurrence patterns could be studied. The later analysis used no new phenotypic data to find candidate immune exposures, relying instead on TCR beta sequences and their occurrence across donors. An earlier analysis of roughly 600 of the donors used high-throughput TCR beta sequencing to judge whether each TCR beta V gene segment behaved as functional or pseudogenic. Donor age, sex, ethnicity and CMV serostatus were compiled together with the repertoire data. Genome-wide SNP genotypes for about 55% of the roughly 670 donors were used in a later genetic analysis, which treated that subset as a discovery cohort. All discovery cohort repertoires had been generated using a single sequencing platform. Both class I and class II loci were covered by HLA typing, at four-digit resolution. The number of typed donors differed by locus: roughly 629-640 for A, B, C, DRB1 and DQB1; approximately 530 for DQA1; roughly 600 for DPA1; and about 470 for DPB1. Roughly five DR-DQ haplotypes were handled as single units for association and clustering because linkage in the cohort was strong. On average, about 240,000 unique TCR beta nucleotide sequences were sequenced per donor among a few hundred genotyped donors of the cohort, with 15% to 20% of those sequences being non-productive.

General findings and caveats noted by the study authors: In vitro tests confirmed that a few of the cytomegalovirus-associated TCR beta chains recognize cytomegalovirus antigens. Assigning TCR associations to individual alleles was difficult when HLA alleles, especially DR and DQ, strongly co-occurred. This cohort had only TCR beta chains sequenced, and the lack of alpha or paired-chain data limited which features could be detected. Because HLA typing was unavailable for some donors at each locus, only the typed subset was used in association tests. Linkage disequilibrium might explain the correlated functional status among segregating V segments, but an unknown experimental factor could not be ruled out. Sequencing depth was assumed to be roughly uniform across donors in the presence/absence analyses, though that assumption may not hold. According to the authors, the approach could potentially be generalized to other disease states and immunological phenotypes. In a later analysis, 16,951 TCR beta sequences were associated with specific HLA alleles at a false discovery rate of 0.05. A group of highly shared sequence variants was considered likely to be a technical artifact of the sequencing pipeline. A further reported finding was that TCR beta sequences accurately predicted the HLA-A and HLA-B alleles for most subjects in the first cohort. V-gene and J-gene trimming of TCR beta chains was associated with a missense DCLRE1C variant in a later genetic analysis, and the association was replicated in an independent cohort. The earlier analysis of fewer than 750 of the donors excluded approximately 17 rarely observed V segments, including chromosome 9 orphons, because counts were too low. A later analysis found that TCR association rates varied across HLA loci, with DRB1 alleles showing the most associated TCRs and HLA-C alleles the fewest. Most TCR sequences were observed very rarely across donors, whereas some public TCRs were present in many individuals. Broadly in line with IMGT annotations, most TCR beta V segments showed up in productive rearrangements about 87% or about 30% of the time in an earlier analysis of a few hundred of the donors. In both the original and validation cohorts, the classifier was reported to diagnose cytomegalovirus status with high specificity and sensitivity. A later genetic analysis reported fewer N-insertions in productive TCRs among donors in an Asian-associated ancestry cluster than the roughly 700-donor mean. Compared with equally common non-associated chains, HLA-associated TCR beta chains in a later analysis were more clonally expanded and had lower generation probabilities. In the study, some 160 TCR beta chains were listed as associated with cytomegalovirus. For the cohort, immune exposure information was limited to CMV serostatus. A later analysis found that most CMV-associated TCR beta chains appeared HLA-restricted, with HLA associations seemingly driven largely by CMV exposure. Several of the top co-occurrence clusters appeared to be linked to parvovirus B19, influenza, CMV and Epstein-Barr virus, according to a later analysis.

The cohort comprised 550 to 700 healthy bone marrow donors. Cohort members were all nominally healthy when sampled, although unrecorded immune exposures were likely present. The donor tested CMV seronegative, placing the donor among the 352 seronegative members of the cohort. A peripheral blood sample was provided by each donor, and peripheral blood mononuclear cells were used for TCR beta sequencing. Genomic DNA was extracted from the blood cell samples with the Qiagen DNeasy Blood Extraction Kit. The count of this clone is one. The target of this receptor is not known. No base quality information exists; no much larger clone differs at one position. To prepare the library, the immunoSEQ multiplex PCR assay was applied. For the multiplex PCR, a mixture combining 60 forward primers for TCR Vbeta segments and 13 reverse primers for TCR Jbeta segments was used. The CDR3 region of rearranged TCR beta genes was amplified from genomic DNA with a multiplex PCR assay. The amplified TCR beta libraries were sequenced on the Illumina HiSeq System as 87-base-pair reads. Regarding the original processing steps: Across the 500 to 850 repertoires, a later analysis counted some 81 million unique TCR beta chains, about 10 million of which were shared by at least two donors. A nearest-neighbor algorithm error-corrected the raw reads and collapsed the reads into unique sequences, merging closely related sequences to remove PCR and sequencing errors. CDR3 sequences were aligned to IMGT reference sequences to assign V, D and J gene segments. For a sequence to be retained, a match of at least six nucleotides was required to both a V gene segment and a J gene segment. A rearrangement counted as productive if the CDR3 had no stop codons and remained in frame with V and J, and every other rearrangement counted as non-productive. Following IMGT convention, CDR3 was defined as the stretch from the second conserved V-encoded cysteine up to the conserved J-encoded phenylalanine. The earlier analysis of about 570 of the donors excluded any sequence lacking an unambiguous match to a single V gene segment. In an earlier analysis of 450 to 700 of the donors, V segments were called functional above 56.7% productive rearrangements and were called segregating when the between-donor standard deviation exceeded 5%. A statistical classification framework was built to diagnose cytomegalovirus status from the catalog of TCR beta chain sequences. A later analysis assigned V and J genes by comparing TCR nucleotide sequences with IMGT/GENE-DB human TR gene sequences. A later analysis assigned CDR3 sequences and most-parsimonious VDJ recombination scenarios with the TCRdist pipeline. A later analysis defined each TCR beta chain by its CDR3 amino acid sequence plus V-gene family, and excluded reads lacking a unique V-gene family. As a way to deal with suspected cross-contamination and a sequencing artifact, a later analysis dropped 592 nucleotide sequences that were highly shared and had low generation probability. For each public chain, a later analysis derived a clonal expansion index from normalized ranks of inferred template counts within each repertoire. Generation probabilities in a later analysis came from a VDJ recombination model fitted to out-of-frame rearrangements, and those results were checked against IGoR. A later analysis scored TCR-TCR, TCR-HLA and TCR-CMV co-occurrence with hypergeometric tests, applying a repertoire-size bias correction to TCR pairs. False discovery rates were estimated in a later analysis by permuting HLA or CMV assignments 20 times. In a later analysis, co-occurring TCRs were grouped using DBSCAN, with TCRdist sequence similarity added in when clustering inside HLA-allele-positive subsets. Repertoires with fewer than 30,000 or more than 120,000 public chains, plus five repertoires with anomalous nucleotide sharing, were excluded from co-occurrence clustering. The immuneACCESS repertoire file appears here via TCRdb, limited to in-frame rearrangements. These files lack a portion of the clones; in checked studies, under half of the deficit traces to unresolved V genes, and the cause of the others is not known. V, J and clone size derive from that table, while D and trimming were established from the DNA sequence. This sample holds some 270,000 clones; approximately 80% were observed only once. The ten biggest clones cover approximately 0.3% of the sample.

This receptor was identified in a girl aged 2 to 10 in good health and CMV-seronegative. The specimen sequenced was PBMCs.

The DNA is TGTGCCAGCAGTTTGGCTGACATGAACACTGAAGCTTTCTTT. Its translation is CASSLADMNTEAFF. The receptor chain draws on TRBV28 and TRBJ1-1, with an unclear D gene assignment. The CDR3 goes from the cysteine to the phenylalanine over 14 residues. The CDR3 DNA has 42 bases and is translated from base 1. CDR1 is given as MDHEN and CDR2 as SYDVKM, both from the germline V gene. V and J are truncated by 3 bases and 0 bases respectively, leaving an intervening sequence of 8 bases.